This TCR beta chain is drawn from a study of blood T cells in healthy people across ages. Study conclusions and caveats: Any changes in expanded clonotypes were possibly confounded, as donor CMV status remained unknown.

In regard to this clonotype: Its specificity is not known.

The second PCR ran about 6 to 11 cycles with a sample-barcoded 5' primer and J-beta primers. TCRdb re-called the 5' RACE reads through MiXCR, storing one row per CDR3 protein. This sample has roughly 1,100,000 distinct CDR3 sequences; roughly 24% occur once, and the top ten carry 0.65% to 0.75%. The data also belong to a second study, concerning T cells of mothers and their children. That work adds: Amplification in the second PCR used the M1S primer, which added sample barcodes and 2-4 random nucleotides.

The TCR originated in a girl aged 2 to 9 in good health. Sequences were obtained from blood.

The DNA of the CDR3 is TGCGCCAGCAGCGCCCCGGGACAGCTTGAAGCTTTCTTT. Its translation: CASSAPGQLEAFF. The chain links TRBV5-1 to TRBJ1-1, with TRBD1 identical over 7 bases. The CDR3 is made up of 13 amino acids. J gave up 7 bases and V 4 bases, and 7 bases lay outside the gene matches. Germline values: CDR1 SGHRS, CDR2 YFSETQ.